This T cell receptor beta chain was sequenced in a study of blood T cell repertoires in COVID-19. Looking at the study overall: The cDNA or gDNA used as material had been derived from T cells, B-cell-depleted T cells, or PBMCs.

Clones were sequenced by immunoSEQ multiplex PCR, and TCRdb holds only the in-frame ones, with some missing. The repertoire holds fewer than 90,000 clones, with about four fifths as singletons. This CDR3 comprises 15 residues. The germline V gene encodes CDR1 MNHEY and CDR2 SVGAGI. Trimming pared 6 bases from V and 3 bases from J, leaving 17 bases between. The sequence derives from a man in his forties or fifties with acute or convalescent COVID-19. The material sequenced was peripheral blood. This chain joins TRBV6-5 and TRBJ1-1; no firm D call. The CDR3 DNA is TGTGCCAGCAGCCGGGCAGGAGGCCGGGACACTGAAGCTTTCTTT. Protein: CASSRAGGRDTEAFF.